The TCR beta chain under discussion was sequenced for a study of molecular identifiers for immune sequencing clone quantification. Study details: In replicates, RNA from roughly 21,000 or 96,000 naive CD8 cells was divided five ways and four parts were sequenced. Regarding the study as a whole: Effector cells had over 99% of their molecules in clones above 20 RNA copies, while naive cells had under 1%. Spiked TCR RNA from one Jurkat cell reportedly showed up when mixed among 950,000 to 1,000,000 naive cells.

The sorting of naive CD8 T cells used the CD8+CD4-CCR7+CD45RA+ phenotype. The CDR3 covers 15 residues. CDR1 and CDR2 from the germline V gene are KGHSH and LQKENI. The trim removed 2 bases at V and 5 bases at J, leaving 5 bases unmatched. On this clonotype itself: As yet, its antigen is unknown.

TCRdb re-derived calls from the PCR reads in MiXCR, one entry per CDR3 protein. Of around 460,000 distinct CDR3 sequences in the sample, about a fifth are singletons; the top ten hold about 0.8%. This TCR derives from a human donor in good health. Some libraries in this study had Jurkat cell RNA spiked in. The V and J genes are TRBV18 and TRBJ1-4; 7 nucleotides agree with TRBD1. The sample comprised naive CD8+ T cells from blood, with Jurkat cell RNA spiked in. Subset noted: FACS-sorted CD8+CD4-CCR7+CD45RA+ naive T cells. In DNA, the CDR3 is TGTGCCAGCTCACCAAGTCCAGGGGGGAATGAAAAACTGTTTTTT. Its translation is CASSPSPGGNEKLFF. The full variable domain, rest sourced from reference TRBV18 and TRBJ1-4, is NAGVMQNPRHLVRRRGQEARLRCSPMKGHSHVYWYRQLPEEGLKFMVYLQKENIIDESGMPKERFSAEFPKEGPSILRIQQVVRGDSAAYFCASSPSPGGNEKLFFGSGTQLSVL.